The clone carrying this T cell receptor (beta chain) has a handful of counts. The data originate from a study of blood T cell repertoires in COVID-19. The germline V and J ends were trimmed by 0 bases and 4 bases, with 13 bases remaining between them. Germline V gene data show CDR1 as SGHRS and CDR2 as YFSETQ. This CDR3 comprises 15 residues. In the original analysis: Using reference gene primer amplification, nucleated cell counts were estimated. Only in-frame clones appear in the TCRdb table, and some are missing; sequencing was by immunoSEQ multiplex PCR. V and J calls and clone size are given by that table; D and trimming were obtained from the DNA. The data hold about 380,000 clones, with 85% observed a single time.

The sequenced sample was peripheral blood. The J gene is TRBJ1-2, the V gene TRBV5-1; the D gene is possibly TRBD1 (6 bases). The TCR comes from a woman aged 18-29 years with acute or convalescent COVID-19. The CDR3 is CASSLDRTATYGYTF. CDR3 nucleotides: TGCGCCAGCAGCTTGGACAGGACAGCGACCTATGGCTACACCTTC.